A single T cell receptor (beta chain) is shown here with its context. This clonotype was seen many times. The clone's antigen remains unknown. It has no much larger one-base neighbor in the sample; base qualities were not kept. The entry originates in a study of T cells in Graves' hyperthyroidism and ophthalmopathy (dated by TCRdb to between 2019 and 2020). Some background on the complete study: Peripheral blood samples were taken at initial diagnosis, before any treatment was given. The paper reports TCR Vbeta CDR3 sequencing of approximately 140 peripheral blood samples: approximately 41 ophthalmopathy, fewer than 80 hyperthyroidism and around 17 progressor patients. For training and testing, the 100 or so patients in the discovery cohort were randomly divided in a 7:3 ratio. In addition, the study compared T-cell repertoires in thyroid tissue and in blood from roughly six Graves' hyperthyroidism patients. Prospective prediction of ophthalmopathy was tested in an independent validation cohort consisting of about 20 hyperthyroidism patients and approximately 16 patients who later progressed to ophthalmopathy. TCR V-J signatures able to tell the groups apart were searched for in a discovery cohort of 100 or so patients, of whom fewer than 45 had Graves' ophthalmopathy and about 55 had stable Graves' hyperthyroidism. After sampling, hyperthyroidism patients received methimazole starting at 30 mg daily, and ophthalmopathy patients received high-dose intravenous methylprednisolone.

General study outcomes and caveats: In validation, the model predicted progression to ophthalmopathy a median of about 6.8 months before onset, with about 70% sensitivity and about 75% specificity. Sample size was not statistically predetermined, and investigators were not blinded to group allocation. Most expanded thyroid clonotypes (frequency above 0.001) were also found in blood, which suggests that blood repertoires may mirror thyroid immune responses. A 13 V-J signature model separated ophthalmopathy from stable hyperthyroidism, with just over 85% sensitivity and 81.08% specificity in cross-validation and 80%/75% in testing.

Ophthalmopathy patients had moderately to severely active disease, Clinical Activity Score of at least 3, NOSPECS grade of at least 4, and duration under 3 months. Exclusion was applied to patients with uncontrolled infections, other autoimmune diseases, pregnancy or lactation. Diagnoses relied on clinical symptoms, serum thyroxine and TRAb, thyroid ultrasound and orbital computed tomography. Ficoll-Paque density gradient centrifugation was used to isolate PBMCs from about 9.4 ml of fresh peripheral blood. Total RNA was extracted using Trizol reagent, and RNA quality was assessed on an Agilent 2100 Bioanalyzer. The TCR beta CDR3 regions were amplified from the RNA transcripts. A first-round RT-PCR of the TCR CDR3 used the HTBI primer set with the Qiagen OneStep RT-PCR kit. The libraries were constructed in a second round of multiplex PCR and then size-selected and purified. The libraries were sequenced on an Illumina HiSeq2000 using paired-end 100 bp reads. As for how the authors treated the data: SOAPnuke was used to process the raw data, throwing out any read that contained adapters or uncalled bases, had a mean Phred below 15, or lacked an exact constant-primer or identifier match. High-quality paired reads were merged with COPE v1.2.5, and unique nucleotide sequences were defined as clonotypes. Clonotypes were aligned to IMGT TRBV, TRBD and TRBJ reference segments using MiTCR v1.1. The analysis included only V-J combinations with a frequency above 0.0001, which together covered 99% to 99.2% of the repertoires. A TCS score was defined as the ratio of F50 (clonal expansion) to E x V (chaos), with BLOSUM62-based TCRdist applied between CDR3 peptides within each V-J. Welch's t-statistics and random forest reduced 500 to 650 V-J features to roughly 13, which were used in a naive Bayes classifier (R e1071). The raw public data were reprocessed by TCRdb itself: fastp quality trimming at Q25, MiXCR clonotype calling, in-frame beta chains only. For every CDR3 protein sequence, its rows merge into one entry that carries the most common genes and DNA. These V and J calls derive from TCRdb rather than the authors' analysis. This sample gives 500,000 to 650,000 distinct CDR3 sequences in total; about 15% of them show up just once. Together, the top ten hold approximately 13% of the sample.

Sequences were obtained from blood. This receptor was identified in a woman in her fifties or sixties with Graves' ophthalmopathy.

The CDR3: CASGKDGFSYEQYF. The sequenced DNA: TGTGCCAGCGGGAAGGACGGATTCTCCTACGAGCAGTACTTC. The rearranged segments are TRBV2 and TRBJ2-7; the D gene remains uncertain. Trimming costs V 8 bases and J 0 bases, and their ends lie 14 bases apart. The germline V gene specifies SNHLY as CDR1 and FYNNEI as CDR2. Measured from the cysteine to the phenylalanine, the CDR3 is 14 residues long. Only CDR3 DNA is held: 42 bases, read in frame from base 1.